This T cell receptor (beta chain) came from a study of regulatory T cells in long-lasting Graves disease. Study at large: New Graves' disease cases had less than 3 months of antithyroid drugs.

Sample time point: newly diagnosed GD, antithyroid drugs for less than 3 months. With RNA extracted from PBMCs as input, the TCR library was made. TCR beta libraries were built with iRepertoire HTBI primers and Arm-PCR of CDR3 regions. Using its own MiXCR run on the multiplex PCR reads, TCRdb lists one record per CDR3 protein. The sample lists about 200,000 distinct CDR3 sequences, roughly 19% occurring once. The V and J ends lost 3 bases and 2 bases respectively, with 3 bases between them. The CDR3 covers 12 residues. These data were likewise used in another study, on T cells in Graves' hyperthyroidism and ophthalmopathy.

The specimen comprised peripheral blood mononuclear cells (PBMCs), sampled at new diagnosis, from a patient treated with antithyroid drugs. This TCR came from a woman in her thirties with Graves disease. The gene calls are TRBV12-3 or TRBV12-4 and TRBJ2-3; no clear D gene. CDR3: CASSLPTDTQYF. The CDR3, as DNA: TGTGCCAGCAGTTTGCCCACAGATACGCAGTATTTT.